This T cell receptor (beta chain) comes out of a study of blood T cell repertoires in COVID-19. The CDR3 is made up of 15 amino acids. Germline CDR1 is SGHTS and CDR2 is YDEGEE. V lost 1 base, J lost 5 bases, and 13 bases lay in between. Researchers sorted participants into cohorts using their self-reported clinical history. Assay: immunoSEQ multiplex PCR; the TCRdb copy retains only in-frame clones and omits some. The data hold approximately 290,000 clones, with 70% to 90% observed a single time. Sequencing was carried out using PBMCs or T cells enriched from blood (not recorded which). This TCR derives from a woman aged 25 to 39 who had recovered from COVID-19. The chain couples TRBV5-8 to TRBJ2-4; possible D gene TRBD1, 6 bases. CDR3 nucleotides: TGTGCCAGCAGCTTGATAACTCGGACAGAAAACATTCAGTACTTC. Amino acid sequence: CASSLITRTENIQYF.